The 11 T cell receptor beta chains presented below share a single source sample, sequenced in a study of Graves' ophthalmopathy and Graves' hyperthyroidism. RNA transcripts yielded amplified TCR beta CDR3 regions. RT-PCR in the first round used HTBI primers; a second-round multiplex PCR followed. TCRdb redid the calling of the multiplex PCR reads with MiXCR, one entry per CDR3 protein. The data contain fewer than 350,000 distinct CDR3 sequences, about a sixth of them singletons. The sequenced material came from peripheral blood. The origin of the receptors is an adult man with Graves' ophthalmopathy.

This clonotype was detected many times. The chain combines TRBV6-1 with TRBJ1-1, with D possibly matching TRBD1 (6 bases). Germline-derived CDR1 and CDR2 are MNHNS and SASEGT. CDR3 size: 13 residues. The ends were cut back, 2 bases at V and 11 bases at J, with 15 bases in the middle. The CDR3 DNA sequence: TGTGCCAGCAGTGAATACGAAGGGGGGTGGGCTTTCTTT. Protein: CASSEYEGGWAFF.

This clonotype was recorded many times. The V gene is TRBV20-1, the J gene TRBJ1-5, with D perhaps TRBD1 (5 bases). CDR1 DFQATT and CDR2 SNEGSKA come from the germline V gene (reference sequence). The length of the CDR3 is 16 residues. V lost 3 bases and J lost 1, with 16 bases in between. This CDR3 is CSASVFAGSSNQPQHF. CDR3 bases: TGCAGTGCTAGCGTATTTGCAGGGTCGAGCAATCAGCCCCAGCATTTT.

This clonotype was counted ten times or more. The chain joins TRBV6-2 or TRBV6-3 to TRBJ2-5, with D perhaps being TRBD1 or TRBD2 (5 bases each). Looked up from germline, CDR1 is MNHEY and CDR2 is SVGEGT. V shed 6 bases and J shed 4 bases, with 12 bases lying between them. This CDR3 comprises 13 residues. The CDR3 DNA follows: TGTGCCAGCAGACAAGACAGCGGAGAGACCCAGTACTTC. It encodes CASRQDSGETQYF.

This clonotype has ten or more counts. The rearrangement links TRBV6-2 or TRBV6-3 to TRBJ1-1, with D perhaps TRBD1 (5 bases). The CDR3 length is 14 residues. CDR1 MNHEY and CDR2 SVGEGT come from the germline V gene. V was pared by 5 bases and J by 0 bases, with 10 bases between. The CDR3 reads CASSHGHMNTEAFF. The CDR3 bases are TGTGCCAGCAGTCACGGACACATGAACACTGAAGCTTTCTTT.

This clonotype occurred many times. The DNA for the CDR3 is TGTGCCAGCAGCCCTACCCAGGGTTCCGGCTACACCTTC. Residues: CASSPTQGSGYTF. The chain joins TRBV7-9 to TRBJ1-2; tentatively, D is TRBD1 (5 bases). CDR3 length: 13 residues. Germline loops: CDR1 SEHNR, CDR2 FQNEAQ (reference sequence). Trimming pared 5 bases from V and 8 bases from J, leaving 15 bases between. Supplemented by reference TRBV7-9 and TRBJ1-2, the full variable domain reads DTGVSQNPRHKITKRGQNVTFRCDPISEHNRLYWYRQTLGQGPEFLTYFQNEAQLEKSRLLSDRFSAERPKGSFSTLEIQRTEQGDSAMYLCASSPTQGSGYTFGSGTRLTVV.

This chain's CDR3 is CSARDLLSPGYEQYF. The CDR3 DNA follows: TGCAGTGCTAGAGATCTGTTGAGTCCAGGGTACGAGCAGTACTTC. The chain links TRBV20-1 to TRBJ2-7, with D perhaps TRBD1 (5 bases). V lost 0 bases, J lost 4 bases, and 16 bases lay in between. The CDR3 has 15 amino acids. Germline V gene sequence: CDR1 DFQATT, CDR2 SNEGSKA (reference sequence).

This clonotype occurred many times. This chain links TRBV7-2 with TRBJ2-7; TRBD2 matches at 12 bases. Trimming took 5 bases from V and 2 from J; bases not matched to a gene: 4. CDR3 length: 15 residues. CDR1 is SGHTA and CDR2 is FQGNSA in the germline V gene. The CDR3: CASSPTSGGTYEQYF. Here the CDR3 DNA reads TGTGCCAGCAGCCCGACTAGCGGGGGCACCTACGAGCAGTACTTC.

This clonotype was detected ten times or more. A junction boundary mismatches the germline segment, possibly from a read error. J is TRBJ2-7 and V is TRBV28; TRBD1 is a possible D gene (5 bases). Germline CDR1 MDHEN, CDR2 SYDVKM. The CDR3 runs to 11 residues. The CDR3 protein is CASSLMGRVHF. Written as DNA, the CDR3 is TGTGCCAGCAGTTTAATGGGGCGCGTGCACTTC.

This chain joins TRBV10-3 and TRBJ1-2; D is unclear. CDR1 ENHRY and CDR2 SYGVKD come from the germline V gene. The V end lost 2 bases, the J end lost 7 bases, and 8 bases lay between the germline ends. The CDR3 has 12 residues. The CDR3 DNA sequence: TGTGCCATCAGTGAGATTCTTACTGGCTACACCTTC. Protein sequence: CAISEILTGYTF.

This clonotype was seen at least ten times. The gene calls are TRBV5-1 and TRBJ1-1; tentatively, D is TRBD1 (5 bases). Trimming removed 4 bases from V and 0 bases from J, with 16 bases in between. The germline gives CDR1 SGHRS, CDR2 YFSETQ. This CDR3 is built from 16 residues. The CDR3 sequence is CASSPRGDGMNTEAFF. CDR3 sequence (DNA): TGCGCCAGCAGCCCGAGGGGTGACGGGATGAACACTGAAGCTTTCTTT.

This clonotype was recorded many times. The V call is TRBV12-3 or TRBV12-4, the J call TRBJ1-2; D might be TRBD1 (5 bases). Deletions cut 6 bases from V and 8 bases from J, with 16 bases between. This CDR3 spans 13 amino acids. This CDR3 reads CASSQSRVVGYTF. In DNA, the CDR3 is TGTGCCAGCAGCCAATCCAGGGTGGTGGGCTACACCTTC.